This entry is about one T cell receptor (beta chain). Its cognate antigen is unknown. The length of the CDR3 is 10 residues. The germline gives CDR1 SQVTM, CDR2 ANQGSEA. The germline V and J ends were trimmed by 5 bases and 6 bases, with 7 bases remaining between them. These data are taken from a study of STAT5B mutations in CD4+ large granular lymphocyte leukemia. Profiling relied on immunoSEQ multiplex PCR, and the TCRdb table lists in-frame clones only, not all of them. The sample carries fewer than 50,000 clones, around 85% recorded once. Study-level findings and limits: Without putative leukemic clones, patient CD4-sorted repertoires remained more clonal than healthy CD4+ repertoires. TRBV06-family usage was enriched in top patient clones (8/27) versus controls (2/35).

The chain recombines TRBV29-1 with TRBJ1-2, with D possibly TRBD1 on 6 matching bases. This receptor was obtained from a human donor in good health. What was sequenced was CD4+ T cells from blood buffy coats. DNA for the CDR3: TGCAGCGTTTACAGGGATGGCTACACCTTC. Protein: CSVYRDGYTF.